The 10 T cell receptor beta chains given below trace back to one sample, sequenced in a study of T-cell memory formation after mild COVID-19 (dated by TCRdb to about 2021). The receptor library was made with 5' RACE. The run used an Illumina NovaSeq 6000. TCRdb redid the processing of the public reads, applying fastp at Q25 and MiXCR, and retained in-frame beta chains. CDR3 protein sequences are deduplicated, and each keeps its most common genes and DNA. This sample holds 290,000 or so distinct CDR3 sequences; roughly a fifth were observed only once. Roughly 20% of the sample goes to the ten largest clones. The sequenced sample consisted of PBMCs or a T cell subset sorted from them (not recorded which). These receptors were obtained from a man between 18 and 29 years old who had mild COVID-19 (a few samples of this study predate the infection). The sample titles of this study are shuffled in the database, so cell type and time point are left out; the donor was told from shared clones.

This clonotype appeared a few times. V usage is TRBV4-1 and J usage is TRBJ2-7, with TRBD1 identical over 7 bases. Germline CDR1 is MGHRA and CDR2 is YSYEKL. V lost 4 bases, J lost 6 bases, and 9 bases stayed unmatched. The CDR3 runs 14 residues. DNA of the CDR3: TGCGCCAGCAGCCCCCGGGACAGCGCCTCCGAGCAGTACTTC. Protein product: CASSPRDSASEQYF.

The rearrangement links TRBV6-6 to TRBJ1-1; D is possibly TRBD1 (5 bases). CDR1 and CDR2 (germline): MNHNY, SVGAGI (reference sequence). The CDR3 is 15 residues long. V gave up 6 bases and J gave up 4 bases, with 18 bases separating them. CDR3 bases: TGTGCCAGCAGGCTTAACTCCGGGGGGACCACTGAAGCTTTCTTT. Its protein product is CASRLNSGGTTEAFF.

This sequence joins TRBV12-3 or TRBV12-4 and TRBJ2-7, with D perhaps TRBD1 (5 bases). The CDR3 is 15 amino acids. The V end lost 4 bases, the J end lost 5 bases, and 18 bases lay between the germline ends. DNA of the CDR3: TGTGCCAGCAGTTCGTTCGCGGCAGGGTCCAACGAGCAGTACTTC. It specifies CASSSFAAGSNEQYF.

This clonotype has only a few counts. The rearrangement links TRBV11-2 to TRBJ2-2; no clear D. V was shortened by 5 bases and J by 5 bases, with 6 bases between the two germline ends. Germline-derived CDR1 and CDR2 are SGHAT and FQNNGV. This CDR3 spans 12 amino acids. CDR3: CASSPFTGELFF. Written as DNA, the CDR3 is TGTGCCAGCAGCCCTTTTACCGGGGAGCTGTTTTTT. Full variable domain (outside the CDR3, taken from reference TRBV11-2 and TRBJ2-2): EAGVAQSPRYKIIEKRQSVAFWCNPISGHATLYWYQQILGQGPKLLIQFQNNGVVDDSQLPKDRFSAERLKGVDSTLKIQPAKLEDSAVYLCASSPFTGELFFGEGSRLTVL.

The V gene is TRBV4-1, the J gene TRBJ1-5; D is uncertain. Between the trimmed V and J ends, which lost 1 base and 2 bases, there was a span of 9 bases. The CDR3 consists of 15 residues. Germline-derived CDR1 and CDR2 are MGHRA and YSYEKL. The CDR3 sequence: CASSQVGSGNQPQHF. CDR3 in DNA: TGCGCCAGCAGCCAAGTTGGCAGCGGCAATCAGCCCCAGCATTTT.

This clonotype was detected a few times. The chain joins TRBV11-2 to TRBJ2-1; 9 bases line up with TRBD2. Germline values: CDR1 SGHAT, CDR2 FQNNGV. V was pared by 5 bases and J by 6 bases, with 11 bases of the junction left unmatched. The CDR3 runs 16 residues. CDR3 sequence reads: CASSLLAGTSRNEQFF. CDR3 sequence (DNA): TGTGCCAGCAGCCTTCTCGCCGGGACTAGCCGCAATGAGCAGTTCTTC.

This clonotype was counted between two and nine times. The chain joins TRBV5-4 to TRBJ2-1; TRBD1 agrees at 8 bases. Trimming took 0 bases from V and 12 from J; bases not matched to a gene: 17. There are 17 residues in the CDR3. The germline CDR1 and CDR2 sequences are SGHNT and YYREEE (reference sequence). The chain's CDR3 is CASSLGQGPRIAGRQFF. The CDR3 region has the DNA TGTGCCAGCAGCTTGGGACAGGGGCCCCGGATTGCTGGTAGGCAGTTCTTC.

The chain carries TRBV9 and TRBJ2-6; 7 nucleotides line up with TRBD1. The V segment lost 4 bases and the J segment 4 bases; nucleotides outside the gene matches: 5. The germline gives CDR1 SGDLS, CDR2 YYNGEE. The CDR3 extends over 15 amino acids. The CDR3 region has the DNA TGTGCCAGCAGCTTTACAGGGGCGGGGGCCAACGTCCTGACTTTC. Encoded protein: CASSFTGAGANVLTF.

The genes are TRBV7-9 and TRBJ1-2; no firm D call. CDR1 is SEHNR, CDR2 FQNEAQ, per germline (reference sequence). The CDR3 has 16 residues. Trimming stripped 4 bases from V and 2 bases from J, with 17 bases between. CDR3 in amino acids: CASSSRVGPGNYGYTF. CDR3 DNA sequence: TGTGCCAGCAGCTCTAGGGTTGGGCCGGGGAACTATGGCTACACCTTC.

V usage is TRBV11-1 and J usage is TRBJ2-7, with D tentatively TRBD2 (6 bases). CDR1 and CDR2 (germline): SGHAT, FQDESV (reference sequence). The CDR3 has 16 residues. Trimming took off 1 base at V and 2 bases at J, with 15 bases between the two ends. The CDR3 spells CASSLELYGGAYEQYF. The CDR3 DNA follows: TGTGCCAGCAGCTTAGAACTTTACGGGGGAGCCTACGAGCAGTACTTC. Filled out from reference TRBV11-1 and TRBJ2-7, the complete variable domain reads EAEVAQSPRYKITEKSQAVAFWCDPISGHATLYWYRQILGQGPELLVQFQDESVVDDSQLPKDRFSAERLKGVDSTLKIQPAELGDSAMYLCASSLELYGGAYEQYFGPGTRLTVT.